This T cell receptor beta chain was observed in a study of T cell clonotyping in hematopoietic cell transplantation. The data were produced by immunoSEQ multiplex PCR, yet TCRdb's version contains in-frame clones alone and is incomplete. The data show around 27,000 clones, about 70% seen once. Per germline, CDR1 GTSNPN and CDR2 SVGIG (reference sequence). The CDR3 totals 13 residues. V lost 8 bases to trimming and J lost 0 bases, with 13 bases between them. This sample's time point: recipient sample about 28 days before transplant, after cytoreduction. The source was peripheral blood mononuclear cells, collected before stem cell transplant. This receptor was identified in a man over 45 with myelodysplastic syndrome. Some clones in this sample may be carry-over from other donors' samples. This rearrangement joins TRBV30 to TRBJ1-1; a possible D gene is TRBD1 (6 bases). CDR3 sequence reads: CARQQGMNTEAFF. The CDR3 DNA reads TGTGCCAGGCAACAGGGAATGAACACTGAAGCTTTCTTT.